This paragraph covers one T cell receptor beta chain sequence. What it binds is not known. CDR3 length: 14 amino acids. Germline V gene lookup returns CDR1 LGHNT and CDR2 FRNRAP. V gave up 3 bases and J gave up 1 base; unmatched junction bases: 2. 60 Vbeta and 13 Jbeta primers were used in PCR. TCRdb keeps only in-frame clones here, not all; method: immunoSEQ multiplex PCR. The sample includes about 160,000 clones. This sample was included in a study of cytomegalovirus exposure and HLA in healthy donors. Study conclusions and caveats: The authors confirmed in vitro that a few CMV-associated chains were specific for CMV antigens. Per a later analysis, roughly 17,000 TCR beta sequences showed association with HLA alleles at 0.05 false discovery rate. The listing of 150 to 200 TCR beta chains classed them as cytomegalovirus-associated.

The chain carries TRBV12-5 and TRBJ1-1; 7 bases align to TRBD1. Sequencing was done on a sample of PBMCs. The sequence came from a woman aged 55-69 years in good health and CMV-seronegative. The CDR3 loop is CASGLRTGNTEAFF. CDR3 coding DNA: TGTGCTAGTGGTTTACGGACAGGGAACACTGAAGCTTTCTTT.